This T cell receptor beta chain was found in a study of neurological immune-mediated disorders. Study-level points and caveats: No CDR3 amino acid sequences recurred among expanded clones across subjects, suggesting private repertoires in all groups.

This clonotype occurred many times. Its antigen remains unknown. Libraries from sorted cells each used around 920,000 CD4+ or CD8+ T cells. By 5'RACE with 10-nucleotide random UMIs, the cDNA was made. Each sequencing run yielded over 170 million TCR-beta sequences from 15-18 subjects. TCRdb recomputed calls from the 5' RACE reads with MiXCR, one row per CDR3 protein. The sample includes under 40,000 distinct CDR3 sequences, 7% to 8.5% of them seen just once. This CDR3 spans 16 amino acids. In germline, CDR1 is LGHDT, CDR2 YNNKEL (reference sequence). V was pared by 6 bases and J by 1 base, with 10 bases of the junction left unmatched.

The sequenced material came from CD4+ T cells from blood. The chain couples TRBV3-1 to TRBJ2-3; 7 nucleotides line up with TRBD2. The clonotype comes from a man aged 50-59 years in good health. As DNA, the CDR3 is TGTGCCAGCAGACCTAGACTAGCTTCTCGCACAGATACGCAGTATTTT. Translating gives CASRPRLASRTDTQYF.